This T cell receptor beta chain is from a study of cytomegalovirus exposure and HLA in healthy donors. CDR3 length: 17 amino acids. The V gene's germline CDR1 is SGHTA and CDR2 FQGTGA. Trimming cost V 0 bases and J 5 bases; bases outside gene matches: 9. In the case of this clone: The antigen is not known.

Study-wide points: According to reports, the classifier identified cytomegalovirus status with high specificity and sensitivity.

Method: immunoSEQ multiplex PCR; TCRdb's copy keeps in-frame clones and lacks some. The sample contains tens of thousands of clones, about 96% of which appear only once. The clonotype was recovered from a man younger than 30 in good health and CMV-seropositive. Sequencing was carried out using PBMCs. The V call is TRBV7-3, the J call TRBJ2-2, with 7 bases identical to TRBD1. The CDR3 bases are TGTGCCAGCAGCTTAACGTTAACGGGACAGACTACCGGGGAGCTGTTTTTT. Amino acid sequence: CASSLTLTGQTTGELFF.